Listed below are T cell receptor beta chains from one sample, sequenced in a study of T cells in Graves' hyperthyroidism and ophthalmopathy. TCRdb recomputed calls from the multiplex PCR reads with MiXCR, one row per CDR3 protein. The table shows nearly 600,000 distinct CDR3 sequences, with 11% to 15% occurring only once. Input material: blood. The receptors here all came from a woman between 25 and 40 years old with Graves' hyperthyroidism that later progressed to Graves' ophthalmopathy. Both conserved end residues are trimmed from each CDR3.

CDR3 length | J gene | V gene | CDR3 protein
13 | TRBJ2-5 | TRBV6-1 | ASSERQGAPETQY
12 | TRBJ2-2 | TRBV29-1 | SVGGTSDTGELF
13 | TRBJ2-1 | TRBV4-2 | ASSHDMERGNEQF
14 | TRBJ2-1 | TRBV30 | AWSVSPDSLYNEQF
14 | TRBJ1-3 | TRBV28 | ASHGAGANSGNTIY
12 | TRBJ1-1 | TRBV19 | ASSIAGTGTRTF
12 | TRBJ2-7 | TRBV12-5 | ASGLQGRIYEQY
11 | TRBJ2-3 | TRBV10-3 | AIEAGSTDTQY
14 | TRBJ2-7 | TRBV11-2 | ASSVETSGSSYEQY
12 | TRBJ2-7 | TRBV20-1 | SAGVDSLPYEQY
13 | TRBJ1-2 | TRBV6-2/TRBV6-3 | ASSSLQGAGYGYT
11 | TRBJ2-1 | TRBV20-1 | SARVPGNNEQF
9 | TRBJ1-6 | TRBV7-2 | ASTLGSPLH
14 | TRBJ2-7 | TRBV5-1 | ASNPAGTSGDYEQY
12 | TRBJ2-7 | TRBV6-1 | ASTFRLGEYEQY
14 | TRBJ2-7 | TRBV28 | ASSLLAGGVTYEQY
12 | TRBJ1-1 | TRBV7-9 | ASSRPPMGTEAF
16 | TRBJ2-6 | TRBV6-2/TRBV6-3 | ASSSLVGTASGANVLT
12 | TRBJ1-1 | TRBV5-1 | ASSLQGQNTEAF
12 | TRBJ1-2 | TRBV6-2/TRBV6-3 | ASSRGGGDYGYT
11 | TRBJ1-4 | TRBV7-9 | ATSQTPFENLS
14 | TRBJ2-2 | TRBV4-1 | ASSQLDGGLAGELF
13 | TRBJ1-1 | TRBV2 | ASSETGALNTEAF
13 | TRBJ1-4 | TRBV7-2 | ASSLTGGAGEKLF
11 | TRBJ1-1 | TRBV3-1 | ASSQEGDTEAF
12 | TRBJ2-7 | TRBV28 | ASSLRLAGDEQY
13 | TRBJ2-2 | TRBV6-1 | ASSEIRGGTGELF
13 | TRBJ2-7 | TRBV5-1 | ASSSGEARTYEQY
11 | TRBJ1-4 | TRBV30 | AWTAATNEKLF
12 | TRBJ2-1 | TRBV27 | ASSLEREGGEQF
14 | TRBJ2-1 | TRBV6-2/TRBV6-3 | ASSYGLGQGSHEQF
12 | TRBJ1-1 | TRBV19 | ASRLWEVNTEAF
15 | TRBJ2-3 | TRBV5-1 | ASSLEGLARSTDTQY
13 | TRBJ2-1 | TRBV4-3 | ASSQDVTSGSEQF
12 | TRBJ1-5 | TRBV18 | ASSAEESNQPQH
13 | TRBJ1-2 | TRBV19 | ASIPWGSGAYGYT
12 | TRBJ2-7 | TRBV10-3 | AISDGQATYEQY
15 | TRBJ1-2 | TRBV11-3 | ASSLEGRLPNGYGYT
12 | TRBJ2-7 | TRBV6-1 | ASSESGGLTEQY
14 | TRBJ2-3 | TRBV20-1 | SARDALAGATDTQY
11 | TRBJ2-1 | TRBV6-1 | ASAQREIGEQF
9 | TRBJ2-7 | TRBV29-1 | SVGEHYEQY
14 | TRBJ1-1 | TRBV15 | ATSRGPGGGNTEAF
13 | TRBJ1-6 | TRBV19 | ASRPPGSYNSPLH
12 | TRBJ1-1 | TRBV7-8 | ASSFGAANTEAF
13 | TRBJ1-5 | TRBV10-3 | ATTIGTGLDQPQH
12 | TRBJ1-3 | TRBV12-3/TRBV12-4 | ASKQGVSGNTIY
11 | TRBJ2-2 | TRBV5-4 | ASSLPSTGELF
13 | TRBJ2-2 | TRBV12-3/TRBV12-4 | ASSLGGEEAGELF
14 | TRBJ2-3 | TRBV14 | ASSQEGQRGTDTQY
15 | TRBJ2-2 | TRBV28 | ASSSLGRGPNTGELV